The rows below give T cell receptor beta chains drawn from one sample of a study of CD4 T cells in relation to SARS-CoV-2 and coronaviruses. Sequencing was performed with immunoSEQ multiplex PCR; in TCRdb, only in-frame clones are kept and a portion is missing. The profile shows some 19,000 clones, 70% to 80% of them singletons. No antigen is known for these receptors. The specimen was CD4+ T cells from PBMCs, cultured in vitro. The receptor source for this set is a human donor in good health. The CDR3 runs from the conserved cysteine through the conserved F or W.

cdr3_length	v_call	j_call	cdr3_aa
15	TRBV27	TRBJ1-6	CASSIQAFYNSPLHF
15	TRBV27	TRBJ1-5	CASSFRQGNNQPQHF
13	TRBV14	TRBJ2-1	CASSQVRGNEQFF
18	TRBV6-1	TRBJ2-7	CASSEANPGTSGSYEQYF
14	TRBV7-9	TRBJ2-6	CASSLGAGANVLTF
15	TRBV6-4	TRBJ2-1	CASSDRGGAYNEQFF
14	TRBV1	TRBJ2-3	CTSSEAVYTDTQYF
16	TRBV5-1	TRBJ1-1	CASSLGQGFGSGEAFF
13	TRBV11-3	TRBJ1-1	CASSKDQNTEAFF
18	TRBV6-1	TRBJ1-5	CASSGPGQGTYSNQPQHF
18	TRBV4-3	TRBJ2-6	CASSQDPGGYSGANVLTF
12	TRBV12-3/TRBV12-4	TRBJ1-2	CASSHQTGGYTF
12	TRBV30	TRBJ1-2	CAWNPGQYGYTF
14	TRBV29-1	TRBJ2-3	CSAELSGSTDTQYF
15	TRBV18	TRBJ1-4	CASSPTPRSQEKLFF
14	TRBV19	TRBJ1-5	CASRDRGGSQPQHF
16	TRBV11-2	TRBJ2-2	CASSPRADSNTGELFF
15	TRBV5-5	TRBJ2-2	CASSRGVGDTGELFF
16	TRBV19	TRBJ2-3	CASGGGVPMNTDTQYF
18	TRBV7-9	TRBJ2-2	CASSLALLAGRSTGELFF